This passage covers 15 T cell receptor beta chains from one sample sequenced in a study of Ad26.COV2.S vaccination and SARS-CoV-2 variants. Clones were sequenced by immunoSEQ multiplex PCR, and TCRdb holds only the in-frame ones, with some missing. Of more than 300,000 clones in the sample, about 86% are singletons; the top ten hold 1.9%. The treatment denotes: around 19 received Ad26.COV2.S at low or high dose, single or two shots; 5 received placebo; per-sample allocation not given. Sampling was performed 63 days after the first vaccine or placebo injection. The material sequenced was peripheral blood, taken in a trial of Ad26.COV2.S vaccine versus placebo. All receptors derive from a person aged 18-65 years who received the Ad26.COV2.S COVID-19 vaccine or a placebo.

The CDR3 bases are TGTGCCATCAGTGAGTCGGGAGAAGAGGGGAGAGGACATAATTCACCCCTCCACTTT. Protein sequence: CAISESGEEGRGHNSPLHF. The genes are TRBV10-3 and TRBJ1-6; TRBD1 might be the D (5 bases). The length of the CDR3 is 19 residues. CDR1 is ENHRY, CDR2 SYGVKD, per germline. Trimming removed 0 bases at V and 5 bases at J, with 20 bases between.

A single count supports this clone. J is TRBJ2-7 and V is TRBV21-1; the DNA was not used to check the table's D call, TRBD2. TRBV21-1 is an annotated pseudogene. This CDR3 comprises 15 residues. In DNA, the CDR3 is TGTGCCAGCAGCAAAGCGGGACGGGAGCATTACGAGCAGTACTTC. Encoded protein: CASSKAGREHYEQYF.

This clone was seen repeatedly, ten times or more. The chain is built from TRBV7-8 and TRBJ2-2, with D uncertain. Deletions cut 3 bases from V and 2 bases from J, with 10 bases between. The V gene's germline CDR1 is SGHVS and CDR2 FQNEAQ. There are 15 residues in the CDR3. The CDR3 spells CASSFVTQNTGELFF. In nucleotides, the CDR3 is TGTGCCAGCAGCTTTGTTACCCAAAACACCGGGGAGCTGTTTTTT.

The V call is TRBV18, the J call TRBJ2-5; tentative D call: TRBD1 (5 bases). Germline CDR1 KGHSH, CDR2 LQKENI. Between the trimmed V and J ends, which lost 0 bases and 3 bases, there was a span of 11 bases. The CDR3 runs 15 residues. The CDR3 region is CASSPPSRAKETQYF. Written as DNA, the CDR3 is TGTGCCAGCTCACCACCCTCCAGGGCTAAAGAGACCCAGTACTTC.

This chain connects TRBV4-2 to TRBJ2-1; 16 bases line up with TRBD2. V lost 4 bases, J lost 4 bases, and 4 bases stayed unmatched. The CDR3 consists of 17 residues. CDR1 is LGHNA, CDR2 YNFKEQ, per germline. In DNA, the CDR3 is TGTGCCAGCAGCCTGGGACTAGCGGGGGGGATATACAATGAGCAGTTCTTC. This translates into CASSLGLAGGIYNEQFF.

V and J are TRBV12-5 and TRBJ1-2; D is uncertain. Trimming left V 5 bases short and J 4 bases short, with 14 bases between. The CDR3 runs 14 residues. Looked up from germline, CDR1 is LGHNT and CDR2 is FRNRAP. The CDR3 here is CASGPTYGSYGYTF. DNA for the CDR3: TGTGCTAGTGGTCCGACCTACGGAAGCTATGGCTACACCTTC.

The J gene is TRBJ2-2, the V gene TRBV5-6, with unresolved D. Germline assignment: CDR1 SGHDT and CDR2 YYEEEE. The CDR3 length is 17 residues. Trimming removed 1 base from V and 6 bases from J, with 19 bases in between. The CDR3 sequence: CASSLRLRAGRSGELFF. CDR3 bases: TGTGCCAGCAGCTTGCGCCTAAGGGCAGGTCGATCCGGGGAGCTGTTTTTT. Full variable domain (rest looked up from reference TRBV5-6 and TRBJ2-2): DAGVTQSPTHLIKTRGQQVTLRCSPKSGHDTVSWYQQALGQGPQFIFQYYEEEERQRGNFPDRFSGHQFPNYSSELNVNALLLGDSALYLCASSLRLRAGRSGELFFGEGSRLTVL.

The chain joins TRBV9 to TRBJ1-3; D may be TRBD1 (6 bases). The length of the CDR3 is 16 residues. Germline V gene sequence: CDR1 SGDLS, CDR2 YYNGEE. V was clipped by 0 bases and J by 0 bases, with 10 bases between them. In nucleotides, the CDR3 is TGTGCCAGCAGCGTAGAGAGGGGGAGCTCTGGAAACACCATATATTTT. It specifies CASSVERGSSGNTIYF.

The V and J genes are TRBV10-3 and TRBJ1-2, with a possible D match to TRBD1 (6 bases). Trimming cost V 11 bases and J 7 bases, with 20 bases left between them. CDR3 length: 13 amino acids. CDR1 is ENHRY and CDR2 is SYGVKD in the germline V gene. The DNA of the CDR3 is TGTGCCTCGATAAAGGGGGGTACGGCTGGCTACACCTTC. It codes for CASIKGGTAGYTF.

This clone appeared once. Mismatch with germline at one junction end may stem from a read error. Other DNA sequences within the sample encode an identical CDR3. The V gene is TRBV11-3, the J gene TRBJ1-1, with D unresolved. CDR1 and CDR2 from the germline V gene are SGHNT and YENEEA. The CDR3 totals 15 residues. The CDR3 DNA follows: TGTGCTAGCAGCTTAGGTGCCGGGGAAAATGCTGAAGCTTTCTTT. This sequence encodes CASSLGAGENAEAFF.

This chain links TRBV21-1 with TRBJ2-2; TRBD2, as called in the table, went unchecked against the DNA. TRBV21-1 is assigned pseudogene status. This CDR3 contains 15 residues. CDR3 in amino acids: CASIWGVSGSGELFF. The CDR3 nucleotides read TGTGCCAGCATATGGGGGGTATCGGGTTCCGGGGAGCTGTTTTTT.

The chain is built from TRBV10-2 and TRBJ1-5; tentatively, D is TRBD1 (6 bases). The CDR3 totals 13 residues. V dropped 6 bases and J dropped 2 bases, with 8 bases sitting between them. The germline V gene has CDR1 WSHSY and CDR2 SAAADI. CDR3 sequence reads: CASRGGGNQPQHF. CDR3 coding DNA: TGCGCCAGCAGAGGGGGTGGCAATCAGCCCCAGCATTTT.

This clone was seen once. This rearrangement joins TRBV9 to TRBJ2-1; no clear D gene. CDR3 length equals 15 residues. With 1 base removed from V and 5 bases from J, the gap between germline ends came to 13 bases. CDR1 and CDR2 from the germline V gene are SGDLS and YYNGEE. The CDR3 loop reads CASSVNPGTDNEQFF. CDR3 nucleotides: TGTGCCAGCAGCGTAAACCCCGGAACCGACAATGAGCAGTTCTTC.

CDR3 DNA sequence: TGTGCCAGCAGCCACCTCGGAACGGGTACCTATAATTCACCCCTCCACTTT. Residues: CASSHLGTGTYNSPLHF. V and J are TRBV14 and TRBJ1-6; D not resolved. The V and J ends lost 3 bases and 2 bases respectively, with 14 bases between them. The V gene's germline CDR1 is SGHDN and CDR2 FVKESK. The CDR3 runs to 17 residues.

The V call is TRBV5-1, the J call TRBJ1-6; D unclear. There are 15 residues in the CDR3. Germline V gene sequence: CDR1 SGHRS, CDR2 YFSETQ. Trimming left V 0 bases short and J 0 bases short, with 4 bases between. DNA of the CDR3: TGCGCCAGCAGCTTGGGCAGCTCCTATAATTCACCCCTCCACTTT. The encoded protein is CASSLGSSYNSPLHF.